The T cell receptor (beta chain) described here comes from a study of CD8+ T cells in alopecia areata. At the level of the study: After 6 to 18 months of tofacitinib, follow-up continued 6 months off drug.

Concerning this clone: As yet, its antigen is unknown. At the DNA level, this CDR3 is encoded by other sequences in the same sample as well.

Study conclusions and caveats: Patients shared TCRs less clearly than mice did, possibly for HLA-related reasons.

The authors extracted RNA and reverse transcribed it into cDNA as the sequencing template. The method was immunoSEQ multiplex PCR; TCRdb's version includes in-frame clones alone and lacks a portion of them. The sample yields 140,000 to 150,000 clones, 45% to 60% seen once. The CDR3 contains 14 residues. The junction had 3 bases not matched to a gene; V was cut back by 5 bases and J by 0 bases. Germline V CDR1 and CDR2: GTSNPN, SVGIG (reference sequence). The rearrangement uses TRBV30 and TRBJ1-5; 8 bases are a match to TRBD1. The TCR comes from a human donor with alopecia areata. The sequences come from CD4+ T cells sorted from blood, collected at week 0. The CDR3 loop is CAWSQGDSNQPQHF. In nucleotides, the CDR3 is TGTGCCTGGTCACAGGGGGATAGCAATCAGCCCCAGCATTTT.